This T cell receptor beta chain was documented in a study of blood T cell repertoires in COVID-19 (dated by TCRdb to about 2020). Regarding the complete study: Samples from collaborators originated in the United States, Italy and Spain and spanned both the acute and convalescent phases of COVID-19. The material from the prospective study consisted of cDNA or gDNA derived from T cells, B-cell-depleted T cells, or PBMCs. Subjects who had been exposed to COVID-19, were actively infected with it, or had recovered from it provided the deeply sampled blood TCRbeta repertoires that made up the dataset. The repertoires were made available in a free public database intended to serve as a resource for research on the immune response to SARS-CoV-2. Samples were obtained from the ongoing ImmuneRACE study (first 160 participants) and from 1,254 subjects provided by 6 global collaborators. The sample metadata nearly always contained a de-identified subject ID, COVID-19 status, age in years and sex. HLA class I and class II types, where available, came from metadata supplied by the sample provider rather than from assay-based typing.

TCRbeta CDR3 regions were amplified from genomic DNA using the immunoSEQ Assay, a bias-controlled multiplex PCR. In the paper's pipeline: Nucleated cell counts per sample were estimated from amplification of reference gene primers within the assay. To quantify the absolute abundance of each unique TCRbeta CDR3 rearrangement, sequence reads were collapsed and filtered. For each sample, productive Simpson clonality was calculated as the square root of Simpson's diversity index over productive rearrangements. TCRdb mirrors the immuneACCESS table, restricted to in-frame sequences. Some clones are absent from its copies; in checked studies, under half trace to an unresolved V gene, and the reason for the others is unknown. The V and J calls and clone size come from that table; D and trimming were worked out from the DNA. This sample has about 15,000 clones in its table, and about 89% of those were observed once. More than 20% of the sample is in the top ten clones.

To note about this clone: The specificity of this receptor is unknown. Per-base qualities were not stored, and no clone one base away is much larger.

Overall results and qualifications from the work: How much clinical and demographic metadata was included differed by source and by participant, and the metadata was provided uncurated.

Each collaborating institution followed its own protocols to collect whole blood in K2EDTA tubes. For TCRbeta analysis, collaborators shipped samples in one of three forms: frozen whole blood, isolated PBMCs, or DNA extracted from either of those sample types. From the cysteine up to the phenylalanine, the CDR3 has a length of 18 residues. The only DNA kept is the CDR3, 54 bases in frame from the first base. Reading the germline V gene (reference sequence) gives CDR1 SGHNT and CDR2 YYREEE. V trim: 3 bases; J trim: 0 bases; unmatched bases: 6. This clonotype originated in a man aged 55-75 years with acute or convalescent COVID-19. The V and J segments used are TRBV5-4 and TRBJ2-1, with 13 bases in between that match TRBD2. The specimen sequenced was peripheral blood. The sequenced DNA: TGTGCCAGCAGCTCTGTGGGACTAGCGGGAAGCTCCTACAATGAGCAGTTCTTC. It translates as CASSSVGLAGSSYNEQFF. Where the CDR3 stops, the reference TRBV5-4 and TRBJ2-1 genes take over; the full variable domain is ETGVTQSPTHLIKTRGQQVTLRCSSQSGHNTVSWYQQALGQGPQFIFQYYREEENGRGNFPPRFSGLQFPNYSSELNVNALELDDSALYLCASSSVGLAGSSYNEQFFGPGTRLTVL.